This is a list of T cell receptor beta chains from one sample in a study of cytomegalovirus exposure and HLA in healthy donors. Here immunoSEQ multiplex PCR was the method, and the copy in TCRdb shows in-frame clones only, minus some. In the table there are around 150,000 clones, around 68% of which are singletons. Sample: PBMCs. The receptors stem from a man aged 50 or older in good health and CMV-seronegative. CDR3s include the opening cysteine and the closing phenylalanine or tryptophan. A D gene is named only where the DNA matches it firmly. Clone size is given for some rows only: seen once, a few or many times, or a class if the clone is expanded.

d_gene	v_gene	abundance	j_gene	CDR3nt	CDR3aa
NA	TRBV4-1	few	TRBJ1-2	TGCGCCAGCAGCCCCCCAGGAGGGGGGGCTCGGGGCTACACCTTC	CASSPPGGGARGYTF
NA	TRBV5-4	NA	TRBJ1-1	TGTGCCAGCAGTCCCGGCGGGGGGCCCGACACTGAAGCTTTCTTT	CASSPGGGPDTEAFF
TRBD2	TRBV7-2	NA	TRBJ2-7	TGTGCCAGCAGCTCGGCCGGGACTAGCGGGGTCCACGAGCAGTACTTC	CASSSAGTSGVHEQYF
TRBD1	TRBV5-1	NA	TRBJ1-2	TGCGCCAGCAGCGCCTCGGACAGGGGGAGAGGCTACACCTTC	CASSASDRGRGYTF
NA	TRBV2	NA	TRBJ2-7	TGTGCCAGCACTTACCAAGGGGGGGCCTACGAGCAGTACTTC	CASTYQGGAYEQYF
NA	TRBV5-1	NA	TRBJ2-5	TGCGCCAGCAGCCCAAACTACAGGGGGGGACGAGAGACCCAGTACTTC	CASSPNYRGGRETQYF
NA	TRBV7-2	NA	TRBJ2-6	TGTGCCAGCAGCTTAGGGGGGGTCATCTCTGGGGCCAACGTCCTGACTTTC	CASSLGGVISGANVLTF
NA	TRBV5-4	few	TRBJ2-2	TGTGCCAGCAGCGACTATGGAAACACCGGGGAGCTGTTTTTT	CASSDYGNTGELFF
TRBD1	TRBV5-1	NA	TRBJ1-1	TGCGCCAGCAGCCTAGGGACAGGGAACACTGAAGCTTTCTTT	CASSLGTGNTEAFF
NA	TRBV27	NA	TRBJ2-6	TGTGCCAGCAGCTTCCCTTCGGGGGTACCTGGGGCCAACGTCCTGACTTTC	CASSFPSGVPGANVLTF
NA	TRBV9	NA	TRBJ1-3	TGTGCCAGCAGCCTAATCGAAATGGGAAACACCATATATTTT	CASSLIEMGNTIYF
NA	TRBV19	few	TRBJ1-5	TGTGCCAGTACCTTCCAATTTGCGGGTCAGCCCCAGCATTTT	CASTFQFAGQPQHF
TRBD2	TRBV4-1	NA	TRBJ2-1	TGCGCCAGCAGCCCCCGGGGTAGCGGGGGGATCTATGAGCAGTTCTTC	CASSPRGSGGIYEQFF
NA	TRBV5-1	NA	TRBJ2-7	TGCGCCAGCAGCTTAGTGGGGGGGGCCCAGGAGCAGTACTTC	CASSLVGGAQEQYF
TRBD2	TRBV28	NA	TRBJ2-7	TGTGCCAGCAGTCTAGCGGGGACTTTTTACGAGCAGTACTTC	CASSLAGTFYEQYF
NA	TRBV6-5	NA	TRBJ1-3	TGTGCCAGCAGTGACCGGGACACCATATATTTT	CASSDRDTIYF
NA	TRBV11-1	few	TRBJ1-1	TGTGCCAGCAGCTCAAAATCCGGGACAGAAGCTTTCTTT	CASSSKSGTEAFF
TRBD1	TRBV5-4	NA	TRBJ2-7	TGTGCCAGCAGCCGGGGACAGGGGGGTTCCTACGAGCAGTACTTC	CASSRGQGGSYEQYF
NA	TRBV7-2	NA	TRBJ1-3	TGTGCCAGCAGCTTAGACGGACTCTCTGGAAACACCATATATTTT	CASSLDGLSGNTIYF
NA	TRBV5-1	NA	TRBJ1-4	TGCGCCAGCAGCTTGACGGGGAACTTAAATGAAAAACTGTTTTTT	CASSLTGNLNEKLFF
TRBD1	TRBV7-9	NA	TRBJ2-7	TGTGCCAGCAGCCGGGACAGCAGAATCTCCTACGAGCAGTACTTC	CASSRDSRISYEQYF
NA	TRBV27	NA	TRBJ1-5	TGTGCCAGCAGTCAACTTGGCAATCAGCCCCAGCATTTT	CASSQLGNQPQHF
NA	TRBV18	NA	TRBJ1-1	TGTGCCAGCTCGCGCGAGACAGTGCCCACCGAAGCTTTCTTT	CASSRETVPTEAFF
NA	TRBV29-1	few	TRBJ1-6	TGCAGCGTTGCCCTAGGGGTCGATAATTCACCCCTCCACTTT	CSVALGVDNSPLHF
NA	TRBV19	once	TRBJ2-6	TGTGCCAGTAGTGTTCGGCCGGGGGACGTCCTGACTTTC	CASSVRPGDVLTF
NA	TRBV6-1	few	TRBJ1-4	TGTGCCAGCAGTGACGCAGGGTACGGGCCAACTAATGAAAAACTGTTTTTT	CASSDAGYGPTNEKLFF
TRBD1	TRBV10-2	few	TRBJ1-2	TGCGCCAGCAGTGATAAGGGGGCGACGAGTGGCTACACCTTC	CASSDKGATSGYTF
TRBD2	TRBV15	NA	TRBJ2-7	TGTGCCACCAGCACCAGCGGGGGGCCCTACGAGCAGTACTTC	CATSTSGGPYEQYF
NA	TRBV5-6	NA	TRBJ1-4	TGTGCCAGCAGCTTGGGGCGGGTAACTAATGAAAAACTGTTTTTT	CASSLGRVTNEKLFF
TRBD2	TRBV2	NA	TRBJ2-5	TGTGCCAGCAGTGGGGCTAGCGGGGGTAAAGAGACCCAGTACTTC	CASSGASGGKETQYF
TRBD1	TRBV25-1	NA	TRBJ2-7	TGTGCCAGCAGTGGACAGGGAGCCTCCTACGAGCAGTACTTC	CASSGQGASYEQYF
TRBD1	TRBV28	few	TRBJ1-3	TGTGCCAGCAGTCGGACAGGGACCGGAAACACCATATATTTT	CASSRTGTGNTIYF
TRBD1	TRBV4-3	few	TRBJ2-3	TGCGCCAGCAGCCAAACGGACAGGGCTACAGATACGCAGTATTTT	CASSQTDRATDTQYF
NA	TRBV6-1	once	TRBJ1-2	TGTGCCAGCAGGCTACAGACAGGACCCCTCTATGGCTACACCTTC	CASRLQTGPLYGYTF
TRBD1	TRBV5-1	NA	TRBJ2-2	TGCGCCAGCAGCCCTCACGGACAGGGGATCTCCACCGGGGAGCTGTTTTTT	CASSPHGQGISTGELFF
TRBD2	TRBV7-6	NA	TRBJ2-1	TGTGCCAGCAGCCTTAGCGGGGGGAACAATGAGCAGTTCTTC	CASSLSGGNNEQFF
NA	TRBV2	NA	TRBJ2-1	TGTGCCAGCAAGTCGGACTCCTCCTACAATGAGCAGTTCTTC	CASKSDSSYNEQFF
TRBD1	TRBV10-3	NA	TRBJ2-7	TGTGCCACCGAAGACAGGGGTGGGTCCTACGAGCAGTACTTC	CATEDRGGSYEQYF
TRBD2	TRBV6-5	NA	TRBJ2-5	TGTGCCACCGCTAAATGGGGGGGGGAAGAGACCCAGTACTTC	CATAKWGGEETQYF
TRBD1	TRBV27	few	TRBJ1-5	TGTGCCAGCACCGAGACAGGGGGGAGTCAGCCCCAGCATTTT	CASTETGGSQPQHF
NA	TRBV29-1	NA	TRBJ1-2	TGCAGCGTTGAAGAGAACAGGAAAAACTATGGCTACACCTTC	CSVEENRKNYGYTF
TRBD1	TRBV6-5	NA	TRBJ2-1	TGTGCCAGCAGTTACTCGATGACAGGGGCCTACAATGAGCAGTTCTTC	CASSYSMTGAYNEQFF
TRBD2	TRBV2	NA	TRBJ2-1	TGTGCCAGCAGTCAGGGGACGACGGGACTAGCGGGGTACAATGAGCAGTTCTTC	CASSQGTTGLAGYNEQFF
TRBD1	TRBV11-3	NA	TRBJ2-2	TGTGCCAGCAGCTTAGGACAGGGGAACACCGGGGAGCTGTTTTTT	CASSLGQGNTGELFF
NA	TRBV11-2	NA	TRBJ1-6	TGTGCCAGCAGCTCGGGCCGGGGGGCGAGGAGGAGTTCACCCCTCCACTTT	CASSSGRGARRSSPLHF
TRBD2	TRBV6-4	NA	TRBJ2-7	TGTGCCAGCAGTGACCCCGATGGGACTAGCGGGGGTGGTGAGCAGTACTTC	CASSDPDGTSGGGEQYF
TRBD1	TRBV7-8	once	TRBJ2-1	TGTGCCAGCAGCTTAAGGGGGGACAGGGGGCGTGGGAGCTCCTACAATGAGCAGTTCTTC	CASSLRGDRGRGSSYNEQFF
TRBD1	TRBV28	NA	TRBJ1-2	TGTGCCAGCAGTACCGACAGGGGACGCGGCTACACCTTC	CASSTDRGRGYTF
TRBD1	TRBV12-5	once	TRBJ2-7	TGTGCTAGTGGTTTCGGGGACAGGGGGACCTACGAGCAGTACTTC	CASGFGDRGTYEQYF
TRBD1	TRBV7-9	NA	TRBJ2-1	TGTGCCAGCGGGGACAGGATTTACAATGAGCAGTTCTTC	CASGDRIYNEQFF
TRBD1	TRBV2	NA	TRBJ2-5	TGTGCCAGCAGCCGACAGGGTCAAGAGACCCAGTACTTC	CASSRQGQETQYF
NA	TRBV18	NA	TRBJ1-3	TGTGCCAGCTCCCCCCAGGGGATTAACGGAAACACCATATATTTT	CASSPQGINGNTIYF
TRBD2	TRBV5-1	NA	TRBJ2-5	TGCGCCAGCGGACGGACTAGCGGTGTCCAAGAGACCCAGTACTTC	CASGRTSGVQETQYF
TRBD2	TRBV27	NA	TRBJ2-7	TGTGCCAGCAGTCCGGGACTAGCGGGGAGTTACGAGCAGTACTTC	CASSPGLAGSYEQYF
TRBD2	TRBV5-1	many	TRBJ2-1	TGCGCCAGCTCCTCCACTAGCGGGGGGGCCGATGAGCAGTTCTTC	CASSSTSGGADEQFF
NA	TRBV12-5	NA	TRBJ2-3	TGTGCTAGTGGTTTGGTACCTGGGCTGGGCACAGATACGCAGTATTTT	CASGLVPGLGTDTQYF
TRBD2	TRBV7-9	NA	TRBJ2-3	TGTGCCAGCAGCCGGGGGGGCAAGAATACGCAGTATTTT	CASSRGGKNTQYF
NA	TRBV25-1	NA	TRBJ2-3	TGTGCCAGCAGGATGCCCGGTGTAGATACGCAGTATTTT	CASRMPGVDTQYF
NA	TRBV28	NA	TRBJ2-1	TGTGCCAGCACCTTGGGGGGATCCTACAATGAGCAGTTCTTC	CASTLGGSYNEQFF